Reported below is one T cell receptor beta chain. Random-hexamer reverse transcription was applied to about 0.45 to 1 ug RNA. Amplification of the TCR beta CDR3 was carried out by immunoSEQ multiplex PCR, which spanned a total of 54 Vbeta and 13 Jbeta segments. TCRdb ran MiXCR on the immunoSEQ multiplex PCR reads and lists one entry per CDR3 protein. Found here are about 27,000 distinct CDR3 sequences, 94% of them singletons; the top ten hold 0.27%. This record belongs to a study of CD8 T cells in Susac syndrome. Controls were healthy donors chosen to match patients in age and sex. The CD8+ and CD4+ T cells were isolated magnetically using a negative isolation approach, whereas the TEMRA cells were enriched by FACS. Trimming took 5 bases from V and 5 from J, leaving 15 bases between them. The CDR3 extends over 14 amino acids. CDR1 is SGHTA, CDR2 FQGNSA, per germline.

Specimen: CD8+ T cells from PBMCs. The rearrangement links TRBV7-2 to TRBJ1-1; D is unresolved. The sequence derives from a human donor in good health. The CDR3 sequence is CASSPEAWRTEAFF. CDR3 DNA sequence: TGTGCCAGCAGCCCAGAGGCCTGGAGGACTGAAGCTTTCTTT.